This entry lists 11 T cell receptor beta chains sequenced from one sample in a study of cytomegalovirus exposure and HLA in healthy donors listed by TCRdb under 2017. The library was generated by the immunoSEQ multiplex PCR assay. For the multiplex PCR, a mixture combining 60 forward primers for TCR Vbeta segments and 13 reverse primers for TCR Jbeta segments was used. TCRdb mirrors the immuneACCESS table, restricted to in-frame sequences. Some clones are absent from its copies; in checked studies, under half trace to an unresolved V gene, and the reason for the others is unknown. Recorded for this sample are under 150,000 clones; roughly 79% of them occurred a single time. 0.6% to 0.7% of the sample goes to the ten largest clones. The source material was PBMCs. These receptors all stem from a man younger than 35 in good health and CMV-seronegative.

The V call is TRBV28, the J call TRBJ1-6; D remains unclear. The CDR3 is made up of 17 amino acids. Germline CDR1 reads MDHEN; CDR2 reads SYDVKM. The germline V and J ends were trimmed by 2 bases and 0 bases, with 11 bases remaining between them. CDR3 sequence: CASSLTRRSSYNSPLHF. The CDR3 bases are TGTGCCAGCAGTTTAACCCGGCGGAGCTCCTATAATTCACCCCTCCACTTT.

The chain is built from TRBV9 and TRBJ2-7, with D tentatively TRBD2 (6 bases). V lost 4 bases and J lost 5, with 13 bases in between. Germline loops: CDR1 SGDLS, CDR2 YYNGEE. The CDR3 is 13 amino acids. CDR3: CASSPGRGDEQYF. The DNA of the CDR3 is TGTGCCAGCAGCCCCGGCCGCGGGGACGAGCAGTACTTC.

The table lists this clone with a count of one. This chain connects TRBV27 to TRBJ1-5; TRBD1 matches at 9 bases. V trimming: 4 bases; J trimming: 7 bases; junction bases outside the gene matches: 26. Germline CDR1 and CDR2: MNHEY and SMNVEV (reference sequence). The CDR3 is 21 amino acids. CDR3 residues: CASSSYKLRDRESGPWQPQHF. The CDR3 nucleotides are TGTGCCAGCAGTTCCTATAAGCTCCGGGACAGGGAGTCTGGCCCGTGGCAGCCCCAGCATTTT.

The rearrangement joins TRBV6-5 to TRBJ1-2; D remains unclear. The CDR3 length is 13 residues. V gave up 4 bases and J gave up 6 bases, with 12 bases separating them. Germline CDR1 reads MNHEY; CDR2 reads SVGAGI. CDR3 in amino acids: CASSFFSSDGYTF. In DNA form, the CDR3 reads TGTGCCAGCAGTTTCTTCTCGTCGGATGGCTACACCTTC.

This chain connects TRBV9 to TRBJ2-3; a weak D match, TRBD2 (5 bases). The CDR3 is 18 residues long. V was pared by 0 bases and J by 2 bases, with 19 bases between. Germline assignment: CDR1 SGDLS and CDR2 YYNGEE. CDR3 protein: CASSVVTRLGPFTDTQYF. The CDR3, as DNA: TGTGCCAGCAGCGTAGTTACTAGGCTGGGCCCCTTCACAGATACGCAGTATTTT.

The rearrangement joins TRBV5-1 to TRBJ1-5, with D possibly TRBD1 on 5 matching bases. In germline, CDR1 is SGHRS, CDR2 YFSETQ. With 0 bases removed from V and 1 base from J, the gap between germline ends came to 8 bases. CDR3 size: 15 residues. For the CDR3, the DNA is TGCGCCAGCAGCTTGGACCGGGGGAGCAATCAGCCCCAGCATTTT. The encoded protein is CASSLDRGSNQPQHF. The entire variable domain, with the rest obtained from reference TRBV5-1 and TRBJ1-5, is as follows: KAGVTQTPRYLIKTRGQQVTLSCSPISGHRSVSWYQQTPGQGLQFLFEYFSETQRNKGNFPGRFSGRQFSNSRSEMNVSTLELGDSALYLCASSLDRGSNQPQHFGDGTRLSIL.

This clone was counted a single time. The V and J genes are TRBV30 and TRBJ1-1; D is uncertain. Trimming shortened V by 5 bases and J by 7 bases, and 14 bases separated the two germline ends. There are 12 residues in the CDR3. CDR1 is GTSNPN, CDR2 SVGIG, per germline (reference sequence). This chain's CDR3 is CAWGEEASEAFF. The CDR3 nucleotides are TGTGCCTGGGGGGAGGAGGCGAGTGAAGCTTTCTTT.

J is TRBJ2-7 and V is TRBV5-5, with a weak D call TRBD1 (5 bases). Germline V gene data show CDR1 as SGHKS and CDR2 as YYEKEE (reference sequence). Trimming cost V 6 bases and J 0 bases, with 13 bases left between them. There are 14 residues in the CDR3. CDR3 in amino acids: CASTLTTGSYEQYF. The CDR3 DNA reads TGTGCCAGCACCCTTACTACAGGCTCCTACGAGCAGTACTTC.

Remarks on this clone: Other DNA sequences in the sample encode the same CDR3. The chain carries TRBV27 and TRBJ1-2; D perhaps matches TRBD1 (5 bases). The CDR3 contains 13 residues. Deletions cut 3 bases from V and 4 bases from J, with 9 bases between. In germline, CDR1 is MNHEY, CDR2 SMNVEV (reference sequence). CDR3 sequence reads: CASSFGRAYGYTF. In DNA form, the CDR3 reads TGTGCCAGCAGTTTCGGCAGGGCCTATGGCTACACCTTC.

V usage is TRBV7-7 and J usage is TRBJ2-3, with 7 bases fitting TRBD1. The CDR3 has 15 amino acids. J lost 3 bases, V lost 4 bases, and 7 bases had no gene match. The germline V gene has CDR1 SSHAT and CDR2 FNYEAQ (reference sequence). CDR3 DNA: TGTGCCAGCAGCTACCGGGACAGTAGAACAGATACGCAGTATTTT. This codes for CASSYRDSRTDTQYF. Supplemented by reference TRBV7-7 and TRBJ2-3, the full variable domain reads GAGVSQSPRYKVTKRGQDVTLRCDPISSHATLYWYQQALGQGPEFLTYFNYEAQPDKSGLPSDRFSAERPEGSISTLTIQRTEQRDSAMYRCASSYRDSRTDTQYFGPGTRLTVL.

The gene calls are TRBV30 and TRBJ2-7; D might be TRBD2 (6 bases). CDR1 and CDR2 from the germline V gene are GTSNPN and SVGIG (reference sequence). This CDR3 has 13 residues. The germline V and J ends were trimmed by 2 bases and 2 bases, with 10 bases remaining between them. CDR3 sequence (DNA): TGTGCCTGGAGTAACTGGGGGGCCTACGAGCAGTACTTC. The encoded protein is CAWSNWGAYEQYF.